This is a list of T cell receptor beta chains from one sample in a study of cytotoxic CD8 clonotypes in ibrutinib-treated CLL. Repertoires were generated with immunoSEQ multiplex PCR, while TCRdb's copy carries only in-frame clones and drops some. Altogether roughly 170,000 clones are present, approximately 80% being singletons, with the ten largest covering about 4.9%. The material was PBMCs, obtained after 24 months of ibrutinib treatment. The origin of the receptors is a human donor with chronic lymphocytic leukemia. CDR3s include the opening cysteine and the closing phenylalanine or tryptophan. Fields, in order: V gene, J gene, CDR3 protein.

>TRBV18|TRBJ1-3
CASSPPGENTIYF
>TRBV6-5|TRBJ2-7
CASSPDSRTYEQYF
>TRBV4-2|TRBJ2-3
CASSHNRDIRKQYF
>TRBV20-1|TRBJ2-3
CSATTTLTQYF
>TRBV4-3|TRBJ2-7
CASSQDWTGPYGEQYF
>TRBV5-1|TRBJ1-2
CASSEGGYGYTF
>TRBV5-1|TRBJ2-1
CASSLDGFSSYNEQFF
>TRBV7-9|TRBJ2-2
CASSKTQGANTGELFF
>TRBV6-5|TRBJ1-5
CASKTGQGTNQPQHF
>TRBV5-1|TRBJ2-3
CASSLVGTTDTQYF
>TRBV7-8|TRBJ1-2
CASSPRDGYGYTF
>TRBV14|TRBJ1-4
CASSQEPLTGWRSNEKLFF
>TRBV29-1|TRBJ1-2
CSVDPTGNYGYTF
>TRBV28|TRBJ1-2
CASSPQGAPYGYTF
>TRBV4-2|TRBJ1-3
CASSPPGYNSGNTIYF
>TRBV6-6|TRBJ2-7
CASRKTGSVDEQYF
>TRBV5-1|TRBJ1-1
CASSQSSTANTEAFF
>TRBV2|TRBJ1-2
CASPGYYGYTF
>TRBV28|TRBJ2-1
CASSLWGQERGNEQFF
>TRBV7-9|TRBJ1-1
CASSERGFRVTEAFF
>TRBV19|TRBJ1-5
CASSIVFTRNQPQHF
>TRBV5-7|TRBJ1-4
CASSLGGADEKLFF
>TRBV18|TRBJ2-7
CASSTGQGAYEQYF
>TRBV7-9|TRBJ1-4
CASSFGEKLFF
>TRBV7-2|TRBJ2-5
CASKTGRSVQETQYF
>TRBV30|TRBJ1-1
CAWSVQGRVPGAFF
>TRBV6-6|TRBJ1-5
CASSLTGEQPQHF
>TRBV2|TRBJ1-6
CASSESGGNSPLHF
>TRBV23-1|TRBJ1-2
CARTREGTYGYTF
>TRBV6-5|TRBJ2-7
CASSYGTGTYEQYF
>TRBV18|TRBJ1-4
CASSAGVNEKLFF
>TRBV2|TRBJ2-7
CASSVKGGEQYF
>TRBV28|TRBJ2-7
CASSPLKYEQYF
>TRBV7-2|TRBJ1-1
CASSLLRETEAFF
>TRBV19|TRBJ2-2
CASSSQGQRTGELFF
>TRBV5-4|TRBJ2-7
CASSFPGTYEQYF
>TRBV28|TRBJ1-4
CASGYSEKLFF
>TRBV7-9|TRBJ2-5
CASSPGGGGTETQYF
>TRBV6-5|TRBJ1-2
CASSYGGLANYGYTF
>TRBV19|TRBJ1-1
CASSIGGHSGQRMNTEAFF
>TRBV19|TRBJ1-4
CASSLLGKATNEKLFF
>TRBV5-4|TRBJ2-5
CASSLQGAWETQYF
>TRBV7-8|TRBJ2-7
CASSEGGTGSIEQYF
>TRBV4-1|TRBJ1-3
CASQGVGNTIYF
>TRBV4-1|TRBJ1-3
CASSQAGPLSGNTIYF
>TRBV27|TRBJ1-5
CASRNQGDWNGPQHF
>TRBV7-2|TRBJ2-7
CASSLSSYEQYF
>TRBV4-3|TRBJ2-1
CASSHKADSYNEQFF
>TRBV18|TRBJ2-1
CASSPAGAFINEQFF
>TRBV2|TRBJ1-5
CASSGYGYSNQPQHF
>TRBV28|TRBJ1-2
CASTVTGGLTNYGYTF
>TRBV4-3|TRBJ2-3
CASSLLTGGGGTDTQYF
>TRBV27|TRBJ2-1
CASSLSYRAGEQFF